This T cell receptor (beta chain) was sequenced during a study of a mutant IDH1 vaccine in newly diagnosed glioma. The time point is: week 11, during vaccination. It was 300 ug of mutant IDH1 20-mer peptide that made up each vaccine dose, given with topical imiquimod. Libraries were prepared by immunoSEQ multiplex PCR; TCRdb keeps only in-frame clonotypes and omits some of them. The sample lists around 130,000 clones; 80% were seen once. Germline trimming cut 2 bases from V and 1 base from J; bases unmatched to any gene: 4. Germline assignment: CDR1 ENHRY and CDR2 SYGVKD. The CDR3 length is 16 residues. Of note for this clone: What it recognizes is unknown.

The sample in question was PBMCs, obtained from a glioma patient whose treatment included an IDH1 peptide vaccine. The clonotype was recovered from a man aged 35-49 years with glioma. The chain uses TRBV10-3 and TRBJ2-7; 11 nucleotides align to TRBD1. The CDR3 loop reads CAISERGTGGSYEQYF. The CDR3 nucleotides read TGTGCCATCAGTGAGAGGGGGACAGGGGGGTCCTACGAGCAGTACTTC.